These T cell receptor beta chains were read from a single sample in a study of early T cells in non-severe SARS-CoV-2 infection. TCRdb recomputed calls from the 5' RACE reads with MiXCR, one row per CDR3 protein. The sample shows 45,000 to 65,000 distinct CDR3 sequences, around 9.1% of them seen only once. Input material: whole blood. The receptors were gathered from an adult who was a healthcare worker with PCR-confirmed SARS-CoV-2 infection or an uninfected control (not recorded which). CDR3s include the opening cysteine and the closing phenylalanine or tryptophan. The order of the fields is clone size, CDR3 length, V gene, D gene, J gene, CDR3 protein, CDR3 DNA. D genes are given only for firm matches. The size of a clone is reported for some rows only, either as once, few or many, or as a class for expanded clones.

abundance: many
len: 18
v_gene: TRBV12-3/TRBV12-4
d_gene: TRBD2
j_gene: TRBJ2-7
CDR3aa: CASSLARRGLAATYEQYF
CDR3nt: TGTGCCAGCAGTTTAGCGCGGCGGGGACTAGCGGCAACCTACGAGCAGTACTTC

abundance: NA
len: 14
v_gene: TRBV7-9
d_gene: NA
j_gene: TRBJ1-2
CDR3aa: CASSFPREGYGYTF
CDR3nt: TGTGCCAGCAGCTTCCCCAGGGAGGGCTATGGCTACACCTTC

abundance: many
len: 15
v_gene: TRBV11-2
d_gene: NA
j_gene: TRBJ1-2
CDR3aa: CASSLGQGGNYGYTF
CDR3nt: TGTGCCAGCAGCTTAGGGCAGGGTGGAAACTATGGCTACACCTTC

abundance: many
len: 14
v_gene: TRBV29-1
d_gene: NA
j_gene: TRBJ2-3
CDR3aa: CSVEWGLTGDTQYF
CDR3nt: TGCAGCGTTGAATGGGGGCTCACCGGGGATACGCAGTATTTT

abundance: many
len: 16
v_gene: TRBV5-8
d_gene: NA
j_gene: TRBJ1-5
CDR3aa: CASSYISLYSNQPQHF
CDR3nt: TGTGCCAGCAGCTATATATCGTTGTATAGCAATCAGCCCCAGCATTTT

abundance: NA
len: 16
v_gene: TRBV19
d_gene: TRBD2
j_gene: TRBJ2-1
CDR3aa: CASSISKREANTEQFF
CDR3nt: TGTGCCAGTAGTATAAGTAAGCGGGAGGCAAATACTGAGCAGTTCTTC

abundance: many
len: 13
v_gene: TRBV15
d_gene: NA
j_gene: TRBJ2-7
CDR3aa: CATSSGRDYEQYF
CDR3nt: TGTGCCACCAGCTCCGGCAGGGACTACGAGCAGTACTTC

abundance: few
len: 15
v_gene: TRBV18
d_gene: NA
j_gene: TRBJ1-6
CDR3aa: CASSQLQGRDSPLHF
CDR3nt: TGTGCCAGCTCACAACTACAGGGACGGGATTCACCCCTCCACTTT

abundance: many
len: 15
v_gene: TRBV7-9
d_gene: TRBD2
j_gene: TRBJ2-1
CDR3aa: CASSLPSGKDGEQFF
CDR3nt: TGTGCCAGCAGCTTACCTAGCGGGAAAGATGGTGAGCAGTTCTTC

abundance: many
len: 16
v_gene: TRBV7-8
d_gene: NA
j_gene: TRBJ1-1
CDR3aa: CASSQGLWGGDTEAFF
CDR3nt: TGTGCCAGCAGCCAGGGCCTATGGGGGGGTGACACTGAAGCTTTCTTT

abundance: many
len: 14
v_gene: TRBV7-3
d_gene: NA
j_gene: TRBJ2-5
CDR3aa: CASSFGGLQETQYF
CDR3nt: TGTGCCAGCAGCTTCGGGGGTCTACAAGAGACCCAGTACTTC